The T cell receptor beta chain described here comes from a study of beta chain features in type 1 diabetes. At the level of the study: Age and gender were similar between patients and healthy donors, as were cell yields.

As every portion of the isolated RNA was reverse transcribed, the sequencing read expressed TCRB transcripts. Clones were sequenced by immunoSEQ multiplex PCR, and TCRdb holds only the in-frame ones, with some missing. The sample shows around 400,000 clones, roughly 12% of them seen only once. Points on this clone: Its antigen is still unknown.

The CDR3 runs to 14 residues. The V gene end was trimmed by 5 bases and the J gene end by 2 bases; junction bases not matched to a gene: 6. The V gene's germline CDR1 is SGHTA and CDR2 FQGTGA. Study results and limitations: Whether TCRB rearrangement is influenced by HLA type was left unresolved in this analysis.

The sequence was obtained from a man aged 18-30 years in good health. The gene calls are TRBV7-3 and TRBJ2-7; 7 bases line up with TRBD2. The sequenced sample consisted of naive CD4+ T cells from blood. The CDR3 DNA is TGTGCCAGCAGCCCTAATGGGGGGGCCTACGAGCAGTACTTC. Translated, it gives CASSPNGGAYEQYF.